This passage covers 12 T cell receptor beta chains from one sample sequenced in a study of Graves' ophthalmopathy and Graves' hyperthyroidism. RNA transcripts provided the template for amplifying TCR beta CDR3 regions. HTBI-primed RT-PCR formed the first round, and a multiplex PCR formed the second. TCRdb re-called the multiplex PCR reads through MiXCR, storing one row per CDR3 protein. The table includes 650,000 to 900,000 distinct CDR3 sequences, 40% detected once. The sample comprised peripheral blood. The receptor source for this set is an adult man with Graves' ophthalmopathy.

This sequence joins TRBV11-1 and TRBJ1-6; 9 nucleotides align to TRBD1. After removal of 5 bases from V and 7 bases from J, the junction contained 6 bases not matched to a gene. The CDR3 has 15 residues. Germline assignment: CDR1 SGHAT and CDR2 FQDESV (reference sequence). CDR3 nucleotides: TGTGCCAGCAGCACCACCGGGACAGGGAATTCACCCCTCCACTTT. The encoded protein is CASSTTGTGNSPLHF.

This chain links TRBV7-9 with TRBJ2-2; possibly TRBD2 for D (6 bases). Trimming removed 5 bases from V and 0 bases from J, with 16 bases in between. The CDR3 has 17 residues. CDR1 and CDR2 from the germline V gene are SEHNR and FQNEAQ (reference sequence). The CDR3 region has the DNA TGTGCCAGCAGCCAGAGGCCCCCGGGGGCGAACACCGGGGAGCTGTTTTTT. Encoded protein: CASSQRPPGANTGELFF. The variable domain in full, completed from reference TRBV7-9 and TRBJ2-2, reads DTGVSQNPRHKITKRGQNVTFRCDPISEHNRLYWYRQTLGQGPEFLTYFQNEAQLEKSRLLSDRFSAERPKGSFSTLEIQRTEQGDSAMYLCASSQRPPGANTGELFFGEGSRLTVL.

This clonotype was seen many times. The chain recombines TRBV10-2 with TRBJ2-7, with no clear D. The germline V gene has CDR1 WSHSY and CDR2 SAAADI. CDR3 length: 14 amino acids. The ends were cut back, 5 bases at V and 0 bases at J, with 11 bases in the middle. CDR3 loop: CASSPRVSSYEQYF. In DNA, the CDR3 is TGCGCCAGCAGTCCAAGAGTGAGCTCCTACGAGCAGTACTTC.

This clonotype was counted many times. CDR3 residues: CASSLRGANTGELFF. The CDR3 coding sequence is TGTGCCAGCAGCTTACGCGGCGCGAACACCGGGGAGCTGTTTTTT. This sequence joins TRBV7-9 and TRBJ2-2; D gene unclear. Trimming removed 2 bases at V and 0 bases at J, with 7 bases between. The CDR3 totals 15 residues. The germline V gene has CDR1 SEHNR and CDR2 FQNEAQ (reference sequence). Combining the CDR3 with reference TRBV7-9 and TRBJ2-2 gives the whole variable domain DTGVSQNPRHKITKRGQNVTFRCDPISEHNRLYWYRQTLGQGPEFLTYFQNEAQLEKSRLLSDRFSAERPKGSFSTLEIQRTEQGDSAMYLCASSLRGANTGELFFGEGSRLTVL.

V and J are TRBV25-1 and TRBJ2-5; TRBD1 matches at 7 bases. Germline-derived CDR1 and CDR2 are MGHDK and SYGVNS. V was clipped by 4 bases and J by 2 bases; unmatched bases: 7. The CDR3 has 15 amino acids. CDR3 amino acids: CASSGSWGQQETQYF. CDR3 nucleotide sequence: TGTGCCAGCAGTGGCTCATGGGGACAGCAAGAGACCCAGTACTTC. The full variable domain, with the rest looked up from reference TRBV25-1 and TRBJ2-5, is EADIYQTPRYLVIGTGKKITLECSQTMGHDKMYWYQQDPGMELHLIHYSYGVNSTEKGDLSSESTVSRIRTEHFPLTLESARPSHTSQYLCASSGSWGQQETQYFGPGTRLLVL.

V and J are TRBV3-1 and TRBJ2-7; D call uncertain. The CDR3 consists of 12 residues. Germline loops: CDR1 LGHDT, CDR2 YNNKEL (reference sequence). Trimming pared 0 bases from V and 5 bases from J, leaving 5 bases between. The CDR3 bases are TGTGCCAGCAGCCAAGATTTCCACGAGCAGTACTTC. The encoded protein is CASSQDFHEQYF.

The rearrangement links TRBV10-3 to TRBJ2-7; D possibly corresponds to TRBD1 (5 bases). Trimming cost V 6 bases and J 7 bases, with 13 bases left between them. The CDR3 contains 12 residues. Germline loops: CDR1 ENHRY, CDR2 SYGVKD. The CDR3 here is CAIRAQGGEQYF. DNA for the CDR3: TGTGCCATCAGGGCCCAGGGTGGGGAGCAGTACTTC.

The rearrangement joins TRBV10-3 to TRBJ1-2; weak D call: TRBD1 (6 bases). Trimming pared 10 bases from V and 6 bases from J, leaving 18 bases between. The CDR3 covers 13 residues. CDR1 ENHRY and CDR2 SYGVKD come from the germline V gene. The CDR3 region is CASKWGALNGYTF. The CDR3 nucleotides read TGTGCCAGCAAATGGGGGGCGCTGAATGGCTACACCTTC.

This rearrangement joins TRBV25-1 to TRBJ2-3; D is unclear. Germline V lookup: CDR1 MGHDK, CDR2 SYGVNS. Trimming stripped 1 base from V and 4 bases from J, with 3 bases between. This CDR3 contains 12 residues. The CDR3 coding sequence is TGTGCCAGCAGTGAATTGCCAGATACGCAGTATTTT. It translates to CASSELPDTQYF.

The rearrangement joins TRBV24-1 to TRBJ1-5, with TRBD1 matching over 10 bases. Germline V CDR1 and CDR2: KGHDR, SFDVKD. The junction had 10 bases not matched to a gene; V was cut back by 10 bases and J by 5 bases. The CDR3 covers 15 residues. Written as DNA, the CDR3 is TGTGCCACAGGGGACACAGGGACAGGGGATCAGCCCCAGCATTTT. Translated, it gives CATGDTGTGDQPQHF.

This clonotype was seen ten or more times. This chain connects TRBV10-3 to TRBJ1-1; no clear D. The CDR3 has 13 residues. Germline CDR1 is ENHRY and CDR2 is SYGVKD. Trimming pared 6 bases from V and 4 bases from J, leaving 12 bases between. The CDR3 DNA is TGTGCCATCAGGATAGAAGGTAGCACTGAAGCTTTCTTT. It specifies CAIRIEGSTEAFF.

At least ten counts were recorded for this clonotype. This sequence joins TRBV14 and TRBJ1-3; D is unclear. The CDR3 has 15 amino acids. V was trimmed by 4 bases and J by 3 bases, leaving 13 bases between them. Germline V gene sequence: CDR1 SGHDN, CDR2 FVKESK. The CDR3 sequence is CASSPPGRGGNTIYF. The CDR3 DNA sequence: TGTGCCAGCAGCCCTCCCGGGCGGGGTGGAAACACCATATATTTT. The full variable domain, rest sourced from reference TRBV14 and TRBJ1-3, is EAGVTQFPSHSVIEKGQTVTLRCDPISGHDNLYWYRRVMGKEIKFLLHFVKESKQDESGMPNNRFLAERTGGTYSTLKVQPAELEDSGVYFCASSPPGRGGNTIYFGEGSWLTVV.